This TCR beta chain was captured by sequencing in a study of cytomegalovirus exposure and HLA in healthy donors. This clone turned up a few times. What it binds is not known. Notes on the study in general: Cytomegalovirus-associated status was assigned to about 170 TCR beta chains. According to reports, the classifier identified cytomegalovirus status with high specificity and sensitivity. V- and J-gene trimming of TCR beta was linked (in a later analysis) to a missense DCLRE1C variant.

Researchers ran the PCR with 60 Vbeta and 13 Jbeta primers. The data were produced by immunoSEQ multiplex PCR, yet TCRdb's version contains in-frame clones alone and is incomplete. The profile shows some 110,000 clones, about 59% of them singletons. CDR1 and CDR2 (germline): SQVTM, ANQGSEA. This CDR3 contains 11 residues. V was clipped by 4 bases and J by 7 bases, with 11 bases between them. The sequence derives from a woman aged 40 to 50 in good health and CMV-seropositive. The chain uses TRBV29-1 and TRBJ2-7; D perhaps matches TRBD2 (5 bases). Sequencing input: PBMCs. The CDR3 nucleotides are TGCAGCGTTGGAGGGCGGTTAGAGCAGTACTTC. This encodes CSVGGRLEQYF.